These 21 T cell receptor beta chains were all obtained from the same sample, sequenced in a study of cytomegalovirus exposure and HLA in healthy donors. The PCR contained 60 Vbeta and 13 Jbeta primers. The repertoire was sequenced with immunoSEQ multiplex PCR; TCRdb's copy has only in-frame clones and lacks some. The data contain over 85,000 clones, under 75% of them singletons. Sequencing was done on a sample of PBMCs. These receptors were collected from a female donor in good health and CMV-seronegative.

This clone was detected a few times. This chain uses TRBV7-9 with TRBJ2-2; the match to TRBD2 covers 10 bases. The CDR3 contains 16 residues. Germline loops: CDR1 SEHNR, CDR2 FQNEAQ (reference sequence). The J segment lost 3 bases and the V segment lost 5 bases, leaving 6 bases of the junction unmatched. CDR3 residues: CASSAPTSGHTGELFF. The CDR3, as DNA: TGTGCCAGCAGCGCCCCGACTAGCGGGCACACCGGGGAGCTGTTTTTT.

The chain couples TRBV4-1 to TRBJ2-1; D perhaps matches TRBD1 (6 bases). The CDR3 is 17 residues long. V dropped 0 bases and J dropped 5 bases, with 17 bases sitting between them. Per germline, CDR1 MGHRA and CDR2 YSYEKL. The chain's CDR3 is CASSQDRADSINNEQFF. The CDR3 DNA follows: TGCGCCAGCAGCCAAGATCGAGCGGACAGTATTAACAATGAGCAGTTCTTC.

This sequence joins TRBV7-3 and TRBJ2-5; TRBD2 matches at 9 bases. CDR1 SGHTA and CDR2 FQGTGA come from the germline V gene. V lost 6 bases to trimming and J lost 5 bases; unmatched junction nucleotides: 4. This CDR3 is built from 13 residues. The CDR3 loop is CASSSSGIETQYF. CDR3 nucleotide sequence: TGTGCCAGCAGTTCTAGCGGGATCGAGACCCAGTACTTC. The whole variable domain, remainder taken from reference TRBV7-3 and TRBJ2-5, is GAGVSQTPSNKVTEKGKYVELRCDPISGHTALYWYRQSLGQGPEFLIYFQGTGAADDSGLPNDRFFAVRPEGSVSTLKIQRTERGDSAVYLCASSSSGIETQYFGPGTRLLVL.

This clone was detected only a few times. At the DNA level, this CDR3 is encoded by other sequences in the same sample as well. The genes are TRBV6-4 and TRBJ2-3; maybe TRBD1 (7 bases). V lost 0 bases and J 1 base, leaving 11 bases between the germline ends. From germline, CDR1 is MRHNA and CDR2 SNTAGT. CDR3 length: 16 residues. DNA for the CDR3: TGTGCCAGCAGTGACTCAGGAGGGGGCGGCACAGATACGCAGTATTTT. Translated, it gives CASSDSGGGGTDTQYF.

This chain connects TRBV9 to TRBJ2-1; possible D gene TRBD2, 7 bases. The V end lost 3 bases, the J end lost 7 bases, and 14 bases lay between the germline ends. CDR3 length equals 14 residues. CDR1 and CDR2 (germline): SGDLS, YYNGEE. The CDR3 is CASSGGGTTNEQFF. The CDR3 DNA reads TGTGCCAGCAGCGGGGGGGGCACGACGAATGAGCAGTTCTTC.

This clone appeared a single time. The chain couples TRBV19 to TRBJ1-1; 11 nucleotides agree with TRBD1. Germline trimming cut 5 bases from V and 11 bases from J; bases unmatched to any gene: 7. The CDR3 contains 13 residues. Germline V gene data show CDR1 as LNHDA and CDR2 as SQIVND (reference sequence). For the CDR3, the DNA is TGTGCCAGTAGTCGGCAGGGGGACAGGGGGGCTTTCTTT. Amino acids: CASSRQGDRGAFF.

V is TRBV5-4 and J is TRBJ2-1; 12 positions match TRBD2. Germline values: CDR1 SGHNT, CDR2 YYREEE (reference sequence). This CDR3 is built from 15 residues. The junction had 4 bases not matched to a gene; V was cut back by 4 bases and J by 5 bases. CDR3 coding DNA: TGTGCCAGCAGCACATGGACTAGCGGGGACAATGAGCAGTTCTTC. Translated: CASSTWTSGDNEQFF.

This clone was observed a single time. This chain joins TRBV5-4 and TRBJ2-5; D not resolved. With 4 bases removed from V and 2 bases from J, the gap between germline ends came to 18 bases. This CDR3 is 16 amino acids long. Germline CDR1 and CDR2: SGHNT and YYREEE (reference sequence). The CDR3 DNA reads TGTGCCAGCAGCCGCTTTGACTGGGTTATACAAGAGACCCAGTACTTC. Protein product: CASSRFDWVIQETQYF.

The V and J genes are TRBV7-2 and TRBJ2-7; 13 nucleotides match TRBD2. The V gene's germline CDR1 is SGHTA and CDR2 FQGNSA. The CDR3 is 15 amino acids. Unmatched junction bases numbered 7, after V lost 5 bases and J lost 6 bases. The CDR3 protein is CASSRQGTSGAEQYF. CDR3 coding DNA: TGTGCCAGCAGCCGCCAAGGGACTAGCGGGGCCGAGCAGTACTTC.

The chain employs TRBV5-6 and TRBJ2-5; 8 nucleotides agree with TRBD2. Germline V gene sequence: CDR1 SGHDT, CDR2 YYEEEE. The CDR3 has 14 residues. V lost 1 base, J lost 6 bases, and 5 bases stayed unmatched. CDR3 nucleotides: TGTGCCAGCAGCTTGACGGGGGGGCCAAAGACCCAGTACTTC. Its protein is CASSLTGGPKTQYF.

This clone was counted only a few times. The chain has TRBV5-1 and TRBJ1-2; 8 bases match TRBD1. Germline-derived CDR1 and CDR2 are SGHRS and YFSETQ. Losses at the gene ends were 1 base for V and 6 bases for J; bases not matched to a gene: 11. The CDR3 has 16 amino acids. The CDR3 reads CASSLPRGPGTDGYTF. The DNA of the CDR3 is TGCGCCAGCAGCTTGCCCAGGGGGCCGGGAACGGATGGCTACACCTTC.

This chain connects TRBV2 to TRBJ2-1; TRBD2 matches at 8 bases. The germline V gene has CDR1 SNHLY and CDR2 FYNNEI. This CDR3 has 13 residues. The J segment lost 9 bases and the V segment lost 6 bases, leaving 7 bases of the junction unmatched. CDR3 protein: CASSPLREAEQFF. The CDR3 nucleotides are TGTGCCAGCAGCCCCTTGCGGGAGGCTGAGCAGTTCTTC. Using reference TRBV2 and TRBJ2-1 for the parts outside the CDR3, the full variable domain is EPEVTQTPSHQVTQMGQEVILRCVPISNHLYFYWYRQILGQKVEFLVSFYNNEISEKSEIFDDQFSVERPDGSNFTLKIRSTKLEDSAMYFCASSPLREAEQFFGPGTRLTVL.

This chain links TRBV2 with TRBJ1-2, with 7 bases aligning to TRBD1. Trimming at V came to 8 bases and at J to 4 bases, leaving 10 bases not matched to a gene. Germline lookup yields CDR1 SNHLY and CDR2 FYNNEI. This CDR3 spans 14 amino acids. CDR3 sequence (DNA): TGTGCCAGCGAGGGACAGACACAGGGCTATGGCTACACCTTC. It specifies CASEGQTQGYGYTF.

This clone was seen once. This sequence joins TRBV5-1 and TRBJ1-4; 8 nucleotides align to TRBD1. Germline V lookup: CDR1 SGHRS, CDR2 YFSETQ. V dropped 4 bases and J dropped 7; count of bases not matched to a gene: 9. This CDR3 region has 15 residues. Here the CDR3 reads CASSATGTGGEKLFF. CDR3 nucleotide sequence: TGCGCCAGCAGCGCCACCGGGACAGGAGGTGAAAAACTGTTTTTT.

Written as DNA, the CDR3 is TGTGCCTCAACCCGGGGGGCTGGGGAGACCCAGTACTTC. This encodes CASTRGAGETQYF. The rearrangement joins TRBV30 to TRBJ2-5; weak D call: TRBD2 (7 bases). This CDR3 is 13 amino acids long. Trimming removed 7 bases at V and 5 bases at J, with 17 bases between. CDR1 and CDR2 (germline): GTSNPN, SVGIG (reference sequence).

The chain uses TRBV11-2 and TRBJ1-1, with D perhaps matching TRBD1 (5 bases). CDR1 and CDR2 from the germline V gene are SGHAT and FQNNGV. CDR3 length equals 12 residues. Between the trimmed V and J ends, which lost 3 bases and 5 bases, there was a span of 7 bases. For the CDR3, the DNA is TGTGCCAGCAGCTTCCAGGGAACTGAAGCTTTCTTT. Encoded protein: CASSFQGTEAFF.

The chain joins TRBV9 to TRBJ1-1; D is undetermined. There are 15 residues in the CDR3. Germline CDR1 is SGDLS and CDR2 is YYNGEE. Trimming took off 0 bases at V and 4 bases at J, with 13 bases between the two ends. The CDR3 region has the DNA TGTGCCAGCAGCGTAGGGCAGTCCGGGGTCACTGAAGCTTTCTTT. It specifies CASSVGQSGVTEAFF.

A remark on this clone: Its ends do not fully match the called genes, so a read error is possible. The chain joins TRBV29-1 to TRBJ1-1; 11 bases are shared with TRBD1. The CDR3 is made up of 13 amino acids. CDR1 SQVTM and CDR2 ANQGSEA come from the germline V gene. This chain's CDR3 is CSAPGQGAGGVAF. CDR3 DNA sequence: TGCAGCGCTCCTGGACAGGGGGCGGGTGGGGTGGCCTTT.

This clone occurred a few times. V gene TRBV28 combines with J gene TRBJ2-5, with D perhaps matching TRBD2 (6 bases). The J call is doubtful: the DNA matches TRBJ2-7 better. CDR1 is MDHEN, CDR2 SYDVKM, per germline. The CDR3 loop spans 13 amino acids. CDR3 sequence (DNA): TGTGCCATCAATGAATCAGGCGGGAACGAGCAGTACTTC. This sequence encodes CAINESGGNEQYF.

This clone was detected only a few times. V and J are TRBV30 and TRBJ2-7, with TRBD1 matching over 9 bases. Germline CDR1 and CDR2: GTSNPN and SVGIG (reference sequence). The trim removed 1 base at V and 4 bases at J, leaving 11 bases unmatched. The CDR3 is 16 residues long. The CDR3 DNA is TGTGCCTGGAGTGCCCGGACAGGGGTAGAATTTTACGAGCAGTACTTC. Amino acids: CAWSARTGVEFYEQYF.

The V and J genes are TRBV19 and TRBJ2-7; 8 bases align to TRBD1. Germline CDR1 reads LNHDA; CDR2 reads SQIVND (reference sequence). With 0 bases clipped from V and 4 bases from J, the junction kept 11 bases outside the gene matches. The CDR3 runs to 17 residues. The CDR3 here is CASSIDHRTGKKYEQYF. The CDR3 coding sequence is TGTGCCAGTAGTATAGATCATCGGACAGGGAAGAAGTACGAGCAGTACTTC.